The rows below give T cell receptor beta chains drawn from one sample of a study of blood T cell repertoires in COVID-19. Using immunoSEQ multiplex PCR, the repertoire was profiled, and TCRdb retains in-frame clones only, with some absent. The table lists 200,000 to 300,000 clones, over 80% of them singletons. Material: peripheral blood. All receptors come from a man aged 25-45 years who had recovered from COVID-19. Each CDR3 is given with its conserved first and last residue. The D gene is left open where the match is weak.

d_gene,v_gene,len,j_gene,CDR3aa
TRBD1,TRBV7-2,16,TRBJ1-3,CASRDRALGSGNTIYF
NA,TRBV7-6,16,TRBJ2-7,CASNTRAVLSSYEQYF
NA,TRBV10-3,15,TRBJ1-4,CAISPGVTTNEKLFF
TRBD1,TRBV5-5,13,TRBJ1-2,CASSVEQGFGYTF
NA,TRBV12-3/TRBV12-4,11,TRBJ1-2,CASSSGYGYTF
NA,TRBV4-1,17,TRBJ1-3,CASSPARGGNSGNTIYF
TRBD2,TRBV5-1,18,TRBJ2-1,CASSLRRAGGRGVDEQFF
NA,TRBV18,16,TRBJ1-2,CASSPPAQGGIGGYTF
TRBD1,TRBV5-6,15,TRBJ2-5,CASSLEGQGGGTQYF
TRBD1,TRBV24-1,15,TRBJ2-2,CATSDRDREAGELFF
TRBD1,TRBV27,14,TRBJ2-7,CASSSGQGAYEQYF
TRBD1,TRBV6-5,13,TRBJ1-1,CASRRTGNTEAFF
NA,TRBV27,13,TRBJ1-4,CASSFREAGKLFF
TRBD2,TRBV6-5,15,TRBJ2-1,CASSPRGGGAGEQFF
TRBD2,TRBV4-2,16,TRBJ2-7,CASSQPEAGGPYEQYF
TRBD2,TRBV11-2,14,TRBJ2-5,CASSQAGGQETQYF
TRBD1,TRBV11-2,14,TRBJ2-5,CASKRTGGGETQYF
NA,TRBV9,14,TRBJ2-5,CASSVGQGGETQYF
NA,TRBV5-1,18,TRBJ1-1,CASSLGRGSRTPNTEAFF
NA,TRBV30,16,TRBJ1-1,CAWKGVWGLLNTEAFF
TRBD2,TRBV28,17,TRBJ2-3,CASQGGLAGTSTDTQYF
NA,TRBV2,15,TRBJ2-7,CASSDGGAGVREQYF
NA,TRBV6-5,15,TRBJ1-5,CASSTRDLGNQPQHF
NA,TRBV21-1,14,TRBJ1-5,CASSKKQLNQPQHF
NA,TRBV5-4,15,TRBJ1-2,CASSQPAGLGYGYTF
NA,TRBV28,15,TRBJ1-3,CASSSGTKSGNTIYF
TRBD1,TRBV6-1,15,TRBJ1-6,CASRPNRGDNSPLHF
TRBD2,TRBV18,14,TRBJ2-5,CASSPPSGEETQYF
NA,TRBV19,17,TRBJ2-7,CASSIYGSDSHSYEQYF
NA,TRBV24-1,13,TRBJ2-3,CATSDFLVDTQYF
TRBD1,TRBV5-4,15,TRBJ2-2,CASSLEGQGFGELFF
TRBD1,TRBV5-1,15,TRBJ1-1,CASSFDRGQNTEAFF
NA,TRBV11-3,14,TRBJ1-2,CASLPGYADYGYTF
NA,TRBV12-3/TRBV12-4,12,TRBJ1-5,CASRGGGQPQHF
TRBD1,TRBV6-5,15,TRBJ1-2,CASSYSGQGKFGYTF
NA,TRBV24-1,16,TRBJ1-1,CATSDPHSGGGTEAFF
NA,TRBV10-3,13,TRBJ1-1,CATRYEVNTEAFF
NA,TRBV3-1/TRBV3-2,13,TRBJ1-1,CASRRGGDTEAFF
NA,TRBV19,15,TRBJ2-2,CASSSRHQGTGELFF
NA,TRBV28,14,TRBJ1-4,CASSFRRTNEKLFF
TRBD2,TRBV3-1/TRBV3-2,19,TRBJ2-3,CASSQDWSSARGTLGTQYF
TRBD2,TRBV18,15,TRBJ2-1,CASSPLSGGPNEQFF
TRBD1,TRBV2,15,TRBJ2-5,CASTPDRGRVETQYF
TRBD2,TRBV2,16,TRBJ2-4,CASRRVLAGGKNIQYF
NA,TRBV10-2,15,TRBJ1-4,CASSTGEYDGEKLFF
NA,TRBV10-3,15,TRBJ1-2,CAISDVADSNYGYTF
NA,TRBV3-1/TRBV3-2,14,TRBJ2-2,CASSQATESGELFF